This T cell receptor beta chain stems from a study of blood T cell repertoires in COVID-19. About the research overall: Spain, Italy and the United States supplied samples that represented acute and convalescent COVID-19. Sources were T cells, B-cell-depleted T cells, or PBMCs; the material itself was cDNA or gDNA.

Seattle participants joined during active infection and were tracked over time. This table comes from immunoSEQ multiplex PCR, and its TCRdb copy is limited to in-frame clones, with some not included. The sample records some 160,000 clones, approximately 85% being singletons. The V gene's germline CDR1 is SNHLY and CDR2 FYNNEI. V was cut by 5 bases and J by 0 bases, with 8 bases left in between. The CDR3 runs 14 residues. The sample consisted of peripheral blood. The chain employs TRBV2 and TRBJ2-1; D is uncertain. The TCR sequence derives from a woman older than 75 with COVID-19, enrolled during active disease. The CDR3 spells CASSRVSSYNEQFF. CDR3 in DNA: TGTGCCAGCAGTCGAGTGAGCTCCTACAATGAGCAGTTCTTC.